This is a list of T cell receptor beta chains from one sample in a study of radiotherapy plus CTLA-4 blockade in lung cancer. Libraries were prepared by immunoSEQ multiplex PCR; TCRdb keeps only in-frame clonotypes and omits some of them. This sample yields about 95,000 clones, of which roughly 85% are seen a single time; roughly 0.85% belongs to the top ten. The specimen comprised peripheral blood, sampled from a patient treated with radiotherapy plus ipilimumab. The receptors were sampled from a human donor with non-small cell lung cancer who had stable disease on radiotherapy plus ipilimumab. Each CDR3 is given without its conserved first and last residue. D genes are given only for firm matches. Clone size is shown for a subset of rows, as once, few, many or a class of expanded clone.

ASSATSGGPNEQF,TRBJ2-1,TRBV2,NA,TRBD2
ASSLVQLGNTIY,TRBJ1-3,TRBV11-3,NA,NA
ASSLTGARDGELF,TRBJ2-2,TRBV5-1,NA,NA
ASSNAGGPKEQY,TRBJ2-7,TRBV19,NA,TRBD2
ASAELVGYEQF,TRBJ2-1,TRBV11-2,NA,NA
SVEEDSAAF,TRBJ1-1,TRBV29-1,NA,NA
ASSLLQNSVNEQF,TRBJ2-1,TRBV7-3,few,NA
ASRGVLSGANVLT,TRBJ2-6,TRBV27,NA,NA
ASSQARGPGSPLH,TRBJ1-6,TRBV4-1,NA,NA
ASSLAKGSHQPQH,TRBJ1-5,TRBV7-2,NA,NA
ASSVGTGKNIQY,TRBJ2-4,TRBV5-1,NA,TRBD1
ASRYGLNEKLF,TRBJ1-4,TRBV28,few,NA
ASSLRLAGVYEQF,TRBJ2-1,TRBV7-3,NA,TRBD2
ASSYPGRPYEQY,TRBJ2-7,TRBV6-5,NA,NA
ASSRGWTNEKLF,TRBJ1-4,TRBV6-5,NA,TRBD1
ASSPPSPSTDTQY,TRBJ2-3,TRBV11-2,NA,NA